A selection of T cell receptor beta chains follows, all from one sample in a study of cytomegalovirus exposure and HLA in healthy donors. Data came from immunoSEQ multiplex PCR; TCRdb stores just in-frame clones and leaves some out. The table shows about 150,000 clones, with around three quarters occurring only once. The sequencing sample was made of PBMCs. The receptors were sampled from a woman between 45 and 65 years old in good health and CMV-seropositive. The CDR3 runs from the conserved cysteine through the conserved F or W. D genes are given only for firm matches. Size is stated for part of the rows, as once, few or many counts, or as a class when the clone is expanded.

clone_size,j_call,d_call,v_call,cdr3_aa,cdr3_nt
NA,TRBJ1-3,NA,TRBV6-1,CASSEVDRFYSGNTIYF,TGTGCCAGCAGTGAAGTGGACAGATTCTACTCTGGAAACACCATATATTTT
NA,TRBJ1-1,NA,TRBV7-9,CASSPPTGITEAFF,TGTGCCAGCAGCCCTCCCACAGGGATCACTGAAGCTTTCTTT
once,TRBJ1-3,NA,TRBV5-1,CASSSGILVAGNTIYF,TGCGCCAGCAGTTCAGGGATCCTCGTCGCTGGAAACACCATATATTTT
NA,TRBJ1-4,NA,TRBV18,CASSLQESAATNEKLFF,TGTGCCAGCTCACTACAGGAATCCGCGGCAACTAATGAAAAACTGTTTTTT
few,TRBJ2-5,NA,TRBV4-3,CASSRLARGPETQYF,TGCGCCAGCAGCCGGCTTGCACGGGGTCCGGAGACCCAGTACTTC
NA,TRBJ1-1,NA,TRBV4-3,CASSQVTWATEAFF,TGCGCCAGCAGCCAAGTCACTTGGGCCACTGAAGCTTTCTTT
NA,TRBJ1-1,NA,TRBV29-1,CSDEDRQNTEAFF,TGCAGCGACGAAGACAGGCAGAACACTGAAGCTTTCTTT
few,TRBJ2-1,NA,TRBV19,CASTIGQPSYNEQFF,TGTGCCAGTACTATAGGCCAACCTAGTTACAATGAGCAGTTCTTC
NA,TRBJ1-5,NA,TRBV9,CASSVTDSSNQPQHF,TGTGCCAGCAGCGTAACGGACAGTAGCAATCAGCCCCAGCATTTT
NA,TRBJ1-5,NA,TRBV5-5,CASSLAGHQPQHF,TGTGCCAGCAGCTTAGCAGGGCATCAGCCCCAGCATTTT
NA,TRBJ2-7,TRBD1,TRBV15,CATSSPGQGFYEQYF,TGTGCCACCAGCAGTCCGGGACAGGGCTTCTACGAGCAGTACTTC
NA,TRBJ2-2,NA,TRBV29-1,CSVEGGQSTGELFF,TGCAGCGTTGAAGGGGGGCAAAGCACCGGGGAGCTGTTTTTT
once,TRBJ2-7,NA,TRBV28,CASSPGGLGEQYF,TGTGCCAGCAGCCCCGGCGGGTTAGGAGAGCAGTACTTC
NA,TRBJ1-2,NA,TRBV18,CASSLTGGGYTF,TGTGCCAGCTCACTTACCGGAGGGGGCTACACCTTC
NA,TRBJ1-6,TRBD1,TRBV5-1,CASRLEGAYNSPLHF,TGCGCCAGCAGGTTAGAGGGGGCTTATAATTCACCCCTCCACTTT
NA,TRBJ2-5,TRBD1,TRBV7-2,CASSYQGEETQYF,TGTGCCAGCAGCTACCAGGGGGAAGAGACCCAGTACTTC
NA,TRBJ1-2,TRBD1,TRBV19,CATGQALNYGYTF,TGTGCCACAGGACAGGCTCTAAACTATGGCTACACCTTC
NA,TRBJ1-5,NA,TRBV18,CASSSEPYSNQPQHF,TGTGCCAGCTCATCAGAACCTTATAGCAATCAGCCCCAGCATTTT
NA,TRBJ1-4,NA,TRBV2,CASSEAKWRGNEKLFF,TGTGCCAGCAGTGAAGCCAAATGGCGGGGTAATGAAAAACTGTTTTTT
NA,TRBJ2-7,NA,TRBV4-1,CASSQERRGEQYF,TGCGCCAGCAGCCAAGAACGCCGGGGGGAGCAGTACTTC
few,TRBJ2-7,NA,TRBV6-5,CASSSRGYEQYF,TGTGCCAGCAGTTCCAGGGGCTACGAGCAGTACTTC
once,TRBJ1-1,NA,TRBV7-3,CASSLGGMNTEAFF,TGTGCCAGCAGCTTGGGGGGGATGAACACTGAAGCTTTCTTT
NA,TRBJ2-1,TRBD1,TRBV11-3,CASSLEGTGGNEQFF,TGTGCCAGCAGCTTAGAGGGGACAGGGGGCAATGAGCAGTTCTTC
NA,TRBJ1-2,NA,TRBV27,CASSLGGIDYTF,TGTGCCAGCAGCTTAGGGGGGATCGACTACACCTTC
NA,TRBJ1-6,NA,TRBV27,CASSADGVTPLHF,TGTGCCAGCAGTGCGGACGGGGTTACACCCCTCCACTTT
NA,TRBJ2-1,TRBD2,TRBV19,CASSMGGSWGSYNEQFF,TGTGCCAGTAGTATGGGAGGGTCGTGGGGCTCCTACAATGAGCAGTTCTTC
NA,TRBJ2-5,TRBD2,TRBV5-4,CASSLGRLAGEQETQYF,TGTGCCAGCAGCTTGGGCAGACTAGCGGGAGAACAAGAGACCCAGTACTTC
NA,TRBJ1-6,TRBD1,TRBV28,CASRGTPDRASSYNSPLHF,TGTGCCAGCAGAGGAACCCCTGACAGGGCGAGCTCCTATAATTCACCCCTCCACTTT
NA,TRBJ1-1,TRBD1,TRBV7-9,CASSRTGMNTEAFF,TGTGCCAGCAGCCGGACAGGGATGAACACTGAAGCTTTCTTT
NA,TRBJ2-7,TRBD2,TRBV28,CASLQRVAGSYEQYF,TGTGCCAGTTTACAGAGGGTAGCGGGGTCCTACGAGCAGTACTTC
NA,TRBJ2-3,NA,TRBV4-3,CASSQDSWSLSDTQYF,TGCGCCAGCAGCCAAGATAGCTGGAGTTTGTCAGATACGCAGTATTTT
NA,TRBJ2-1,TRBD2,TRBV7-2,CASTWGGTRNEQFF,TGTGCCAGCACCTGGGGGGGGACTAGGAATGAGCAGTTCTTC
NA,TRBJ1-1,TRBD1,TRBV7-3,CASSLGQGGGTEAFF,TGTGCCAGCAGCCTCGGACAGGGTGGGGGCACTGAAGCTTTCTTT
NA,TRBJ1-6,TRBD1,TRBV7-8,CASSTAGTENSPLHF,TGTGCCAGCAGCACAGCCGGGACAGAAAATTCACCCCTCCACTTT
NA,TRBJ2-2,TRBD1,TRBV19,CASSRQGPANTGELFF,TGTGCCAGTAGCAGACAGGGGCCGGCGAACACCGGGGAGCTGTTTTTT
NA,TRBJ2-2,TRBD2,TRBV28,CASSSIAGGTGELFF,TGTGCCAGCAGTTCAATAGCGGGAGGGACCGGGGAGCTGTTTTTT
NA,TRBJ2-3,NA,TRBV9,CASSTPAAVSTDTQYF,TGTGCCAGCAGCACCCCGGCGGCTGTGAGCACAGATACGCAGTATTTT
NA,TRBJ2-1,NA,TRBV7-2,CASSRQVFGLSYNEQFF,TGTGCCAGCAGTCGACAGGTATTCGGACTCTCATACAATGAGCAGTTCTTC
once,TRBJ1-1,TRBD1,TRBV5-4,CASSRPGQGSEAFF,TGTGCCAGCTCTCGCCCGGGACAGGGCTCTGAAGCTTTCTTT
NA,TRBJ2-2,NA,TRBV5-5,CASSLYLDTRGSTGELFF,TGTGCCAGCAGCTTGTATCTGGACACCCGAGGTAGCACCGGGGAGCTGTTTTTT
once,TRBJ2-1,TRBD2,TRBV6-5,CASNLAGGPGNEQFF,TGTGCCAGCAACCTAGCGGGGGGGCCCGGCAATGAGCAGTTCTTC
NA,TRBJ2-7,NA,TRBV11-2,CASSLGPAREQYF,TGTGCCAGCAGCTTAGGTCCCGCGAGGGAGCAGTACTTC
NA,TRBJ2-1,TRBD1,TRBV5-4,CASSQRDRPYNEQFF,TGTGCCAGCAGCCAGAGGGACAGGCCTTACAATGAGCAGTTCTTC
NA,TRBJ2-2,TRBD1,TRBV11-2,CASSSRDRGSAGELFF,TGTGCCAGCAGCTCCCGGGACAGGGGTTCGGCCGGGGAGCTGTTTTTT
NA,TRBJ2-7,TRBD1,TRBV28,CASSPQGAVSYEQYF,TGTGCCAGCAGTCCACAGGGGGCGGTTTCCTACGAGCAGTACTTC
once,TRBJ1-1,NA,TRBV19,CASLPRTTTYTEAFF,TGTGCCAGCCTACCCCGGACAACGACTTACACTGAAGCTTTCTTT
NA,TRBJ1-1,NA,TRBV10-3,CASRTVNTEAFF,TGTGCCTCCCGGACTGTGAACACTGAAGCTTTCTTT
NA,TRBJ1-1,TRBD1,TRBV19,CASSAGQGVHTEAFF,TGTGCCAGTAGTGCCGGACAGGGTGTACACACTGAAGCTTTCTTT
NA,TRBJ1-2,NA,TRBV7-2,CASSLSRGGVDYGYTF,TGTGCCAGCAGCTTATCCCGGGGAGGGGTGGACTATGGCTACACCTTC
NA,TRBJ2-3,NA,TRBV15,CATSRDQQRMADTQYF,TGTGCCACCAGCAGAGATCAACAGCGGATGGCAGATACGCAGTATTTT
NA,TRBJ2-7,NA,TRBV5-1,CASSPGKNYEQYF,TGCGCCAGCAGCCCCGGGAAAAACTACGAGCAGTACTTC
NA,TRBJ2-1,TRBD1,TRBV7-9,CASSSRDRAPNEQFF,TGTGCCAGCAGCTCACGGGACAGGGCTCCCAATGAGCAGTTCTTC
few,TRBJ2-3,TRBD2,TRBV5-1,CASSLGRGGAEGTDTQYF,TGCGCCAGCAGCCTCGGTCGGGGGGGCGCAGAGGGCACAGATACGCAGTATTTT
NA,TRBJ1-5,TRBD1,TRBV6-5,CASGTGINQPQHF,TGTGCCAGCGGGACAGGGATCAATCAGCCCCAGCATTTT
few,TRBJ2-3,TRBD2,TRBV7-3,CASSFRGGSTDTQYF,TGTGCCAGCAGCTTCCGGGGGGGGAGCACAGATACGCAGTATTTT
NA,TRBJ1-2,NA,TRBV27,CASSLRRQGGYTF,TGTGCCAGCAGTTTAAGGCGGCAGGGTGGCTACACCTTC
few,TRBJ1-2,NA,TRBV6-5,CASTRTVDGYTF,TGTGCCAGCACTCGGACAGTGGATGGCTACACCTTC
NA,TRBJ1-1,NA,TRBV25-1,CASSAIQVTTEAFF,TGTGCCAGCAGTGCGATACAGGTTACCACTGAAGCTTTCTTT
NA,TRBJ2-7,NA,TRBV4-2,CASSQDQGGVGEQYF,TGTGCCAGCAGCCAAGACCAAGGGGGAGTGGGAGAGCAGTACTTC
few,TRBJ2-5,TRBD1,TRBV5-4,CASSSQLGTGETQYF,TGTGCCAGCAGCTCACAACTAGGGACAGGGGAGACCCAGTACTTC